This entry describes one T cell receptor (beta chain). What it recognizes is unknown. The sequenced patients had an expansion of CD8+CD57+ cells seen by flow cytometry. By the time of blood sampling, patients had still received no therapy. There are 17 residues in the CDR3. Trimming left V 4 bases short and J 6 bases short, with 20 bases between. The germline V gene has CDR1 SGHRS and CDR2 YFSETQ. Genomic DNA served as template for TCR beta VDJ and CDR3 profiling. Via MiXCR, TCRdb re-called the reads, giving one row per CDR3 protein. Of a few hundred thousand distinct CDR3 sequences in the sample, roughly 59% were seen once. This entry is derived from a study of CD8+CD57+ T cells in acquired aplastic anemia. Regarding the study as a whole: Patients and controls were not found to differ significantly in CD8+ Simpson's diversity. Patients and controls were found to share fewer than 35 CD8+ CDR3 sequences.

This receptor was taken from a human donor with aplastic anemia. Sequences were obtained from sorted CD4+, CD8+, or CD8+CD57+ T cells (not recorded which) from PBMCs. The genes are TRBV5-1 and TRBJ1-6; perhaps TRBD1 as D (5 bases). The CDR3 region is CASSKGLPLLVNSPLHF. The CDR3, as DNA: TGCGCCAGCAGCAAGGGACTACCCCTACTCGTTAATTCACCCCTCCACTTT.